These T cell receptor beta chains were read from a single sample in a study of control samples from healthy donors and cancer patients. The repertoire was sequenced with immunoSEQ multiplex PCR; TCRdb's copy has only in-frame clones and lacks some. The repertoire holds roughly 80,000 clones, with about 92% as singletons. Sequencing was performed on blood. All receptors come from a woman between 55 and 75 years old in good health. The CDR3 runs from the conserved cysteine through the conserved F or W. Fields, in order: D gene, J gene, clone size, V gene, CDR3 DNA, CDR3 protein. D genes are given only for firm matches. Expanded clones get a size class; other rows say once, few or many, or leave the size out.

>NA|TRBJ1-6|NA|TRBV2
TGTGCCAGCAGAACTACCGGGGCCTATAATTCACCCCTCCACTTT
CASRTTGAYNSPLHF
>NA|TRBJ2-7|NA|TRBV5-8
TGTGCCAGCAGAGATTATGTGGGGACCCACAGAGCATCCTACGAGCAGTACTTC
CASRDYVGTHRASYEQYF
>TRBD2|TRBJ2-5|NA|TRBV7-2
TGTGCCAGCAGGCGTACTAGCGGGAGTCTAGAGACCCAGTACTTC
CASRRTSGSLETQYF
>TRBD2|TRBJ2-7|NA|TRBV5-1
TGCGCCAGCAGCCTTGGACTAGCGGTGGATGAGCAGTACTTC
CASSLGLAVDEQYF
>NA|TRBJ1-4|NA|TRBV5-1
TGCGCCAGCAGCCCAGAAGGGTTTGAAGAAAAACTGTTTTTT
CASSPEGFEEKLFF
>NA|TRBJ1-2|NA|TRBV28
TGTGCCAGCAGTGTCCCCCCGGGACAACTTGGCTACACCTTC
CASSVPPGQLGYTF
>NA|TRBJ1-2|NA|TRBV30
TGTGCCTGGAGTGCTTCAGGCTTTCGTGGCTACACCTTC
CAWSASGFRGYTF
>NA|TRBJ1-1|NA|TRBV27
TGTGCCAGCAGTCGGTCGAACACTGAAGCTTTCTTT
CASSRSNTEAFF
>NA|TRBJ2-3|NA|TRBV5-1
TGCGCCAGCAGCTTGGGATCCGACACAGATACGCAGTATTTT
CASSLGSDTDTQYF
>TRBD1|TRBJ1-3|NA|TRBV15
TGTGCCACCAGCAGTGACCTAGGGACAGGGAAAAACACCATATATTTT
CATSSDLGTGKNTIYF
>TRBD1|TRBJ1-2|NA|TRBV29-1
TGCAGCGTTGAAGAGGGGACAGGGGGCGCGGGTGGCTACACCTTC
CSVEEGTGGAGGYTF
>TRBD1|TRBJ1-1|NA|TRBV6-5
TGTGCCAGCAGGAAGGTGGGGACAGGGAACACTGAAGCTTTCTTT
CASRKVGTGNTEAFF
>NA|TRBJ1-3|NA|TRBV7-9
TGTGCCAGCAGCTTAGGCGCGGGGGCGCCGGGAAACACCATATATTTT
CASSLGAGAPGNTIYF
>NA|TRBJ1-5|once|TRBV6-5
TGTGCCAGCCGACGGGACAATTATCAGCCCCAGCATTTT
CASRRDNYQPQHF
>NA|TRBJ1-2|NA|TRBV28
TGTGCCAGCAGTTTAGGGGGTTATGGCTACACCTTC
CASSLGGYGYTF
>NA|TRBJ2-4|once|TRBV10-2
TGCGCCAGCAGTGAGGGGTTGGGGAGAACCGCCAAAAACATTCAGTACTTC
CASSEGLGRTAKNIQYF
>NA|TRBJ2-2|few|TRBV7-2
TGTGCCAGCAGGGAATACAGGACGAACACCGGGGAGCTGTTTTTT
CASREYRTNTGELFF
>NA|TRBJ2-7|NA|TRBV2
TGTGCCAGCAAAGCGAACTCCTACGAGCAGTACTTC
CASKANSYEQYF
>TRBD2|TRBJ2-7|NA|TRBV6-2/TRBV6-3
TGTGCCAGCAGTTTGGGCGGGAGACCCTACGAGCAGTACTTC
CASSLGGRPYEQYF
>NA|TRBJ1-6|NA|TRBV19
TGTGCCAGTAGTATCCCGACACTTCTAGATTCACCCCTCCACTTT
CASSIPTLLDSPLHF
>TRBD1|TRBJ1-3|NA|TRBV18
TGTGCCAGCTCACGTTCAGGGGGTCTTGGAAACACCATATATTTT
CASSRSGGLGNTIYF
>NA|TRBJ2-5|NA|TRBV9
TGTGCCAGCAGCACGGGGACTGATCAAGAGACCCAGTACTTC
CASSTGTDQETQYF
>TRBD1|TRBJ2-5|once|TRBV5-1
TGCGCCAGCAGCCAAATCCCATTGACAGGGCAAGAGACCCAGTACTTC
CASSQIPLTGQETQYF